Below, 20 T cell receptor beta chains from the same sample are listed, as sequenced in a study of identical twins (dated by TCRdb to the mid-2010s). Libraries were made using 5' RACE. Instrument used: Illumina HiSeq 2000. TCRdb applied fastp at Q25 and MiXCR to the public reads, then kept only in-frame beta chains. Rows are unified per CDR3 protein, each entry keeping the most common DNA and genes. The sample table holds under 250,000 distinct CDR3 sequences, of which 6% to 8.5% were seen once. The ten most abundant clones make up around 5% of the sample. These data are also associated with another study on yellow fever vaccine responses in identical twins.

Sample: CD8+ T cells sorted from blood. The receptors here all came from a woman between 18 and 30 years old in good health.

This clonotype was detected ten times or more. CDR3 sequence reads: CASSSSGTSGGWDTGELFF. The CDR3 nucleotides are TGTGCCAGCAGTTCCTCCGGGACTAGCGGGGGTTGGGACACCGGGGAGCTGTTTTTT. The chain recombines TRBV28 with TRBJ2-2, with 14 positions matching TRBD2. The CDR3 is 19 amino acids. J was trimmed by 3 bases and V by 4 bases; bases with no gene match: 10. Germline CDR1 reads MDHEN; CDR2 reads SYDVKM. The variable domain in full, with the rest retrieved from reference TRBV28 and TRBJ2-2, is DVKVTQSSRYLVKRTGEKVFLECVQDMDHENMFWYRQDPGLGLRLIYFSYDVKMKEKGDIPEGYSVSREKKERFSLILESASTNQTSMYLCASSSSGTSGGWDTGELFFGEGSRLTVL.

V usage is TRBV15 and J usage is TRBJ2-7; D remains ambiguous. CDR1 is LNHNV, CDR2 YYDKDF, per germline (reference sequence). This CDR3 region has 12 residues. V dropped 0 bases and J dropped 1 base, with 1 base sitting between them. Written as DNA, the CDR3 is TGTGCCACCAGCAGAGATTCCTACGAGCAGTACTTC. Its protein product is CATSRDSYEQYF.

The genes are TRBV6-5 and TRBJ2-5; 8 bases are a match to TRBD1. The length of the CDR3 is 12 residues. Losses at the gene ends were 10 bases for V and 7 bases for J; bases not matched to a gene: 8. Germline assignment: CDR1 MNHEY and CDR2 SVGAGI. CDR3 sequence (DNA): TGTGCCACCGCAGGACAGGGATCGACCCAGTACTTC. It yields the protein CATAGQGSTQYF.

This clonotype was counted ten times or more. The V call is TRBV15, the J call TRBJ2-1, with 12 nucleotides matching TRBD2. This CDR3 is built from 16 residues. Germline V gene data show CDR1 as LNHNV and CDR2 as YYDKDF (reference sequence). The V segment lost 0 bases and the J segment 4 bases; nucleotides outside the gene matches: 1. CDR3 nucleotides: TGTGCCACCAGCAGAGAGACTAGCGGGAGTTACAATGAGCAGTTCTTC. Translating it yields CATSRETSGSYNEQFF.

In this sample, this clonotype turned up many times. The chain recombines TRBV4-1 with TRBJ1-1; D is perhaps TRBD1 (5 bases). Trimming left V 0 bases short and J 5 bases short, with 22 bases between. Germline V gene lookup returns CDR1 MGHRA and CDR2 YSYEKL. CDR3 length: 18 amino acids. CDR3 loop: CASSQDLMGWGLGTEAFF. The DNA of the CDR3 is TGCGCCAGCAGCCAAGATTTAATGGGGTGGGGGTTGGGAACTGAAGCTTTCTTT.

This chain links TRBV6-1 with TRBJ2-4; D could derive from TRBD1 or TRBD2 (5 bases each). Trimming stripped 5 bases from V and 1 base from J, with 15 bases between. The CDR3 extends over 16 amino acids. Per germline, CDR1 MNHNS and CDR2 SASEGT. This chain's CDR3 is CASSTIPGPAKNIQYF. In DNA form, the CDR3 reads TGTGCCAGCAGTACCATCCCGGGGCCGGCCAAAAACATTCAGTACTTC.

This clonotype was counted a few times. The V gene is TRBV7-6, the J gene TRBJ2-1; unclear D gene. CDR1 and CDR2 from the germline V gene are SGHVS and FNYEAQ. The CDR3 runs to 14 residues. V lost 0 bases and J 5 bases, leaving 8 bases between the germline ends. The CDR3 sequence: CASSLAGQDNEQFF. As DNA, the CDR3 is TGTGCCAGCAGCTTAGCGGGCCAGGACAATGAGCAGTTCTTC.

There are many counts of this clonotype. This chain uses TRBV5-1 with TRBJ1-5; 8 bases map to TRBD1. V dropped 4 bases and J dropped 6; count of bases not matched to a gene: 9. Looked up from germline, CDR1 is SGHRS and CDR2 is YFSETQ. The CDR3 consists of 15 residues. The CDR3 is CASSPGQGMSQPQHF. For the CDR3, the DNA is TGCGCCAGCAGCCCCGGACAGGGAATGAGTCAGCCCCAGCATTTT.

This chain connects TRBV4-1 to TRBJ2-5, with D possibly being TRBD1 or TRBD2 (5 bases each). Trimming removed 6 bases at V and 5 bases at J, with 19 bases between. The CDR3 spans 15 residues. In germline, CDR1 is MGHRA, CDR2 YSYEKL. As DNA, the CDR3 is TGCGCCAGCAGACTAGAGCCAGGGTCGGCGGAGACCCAGTACTTC. Protein: CASRLEPGSAETQYF.

This clonotype was counted once. At one of its ends the junction is not consistent with the germline gene, which may arise from a read error. The chain joins TRBV11-2 to TRBJ2-1; D is unresolved. From germline, CDR1 is SGHAT and CDR2 FQNNGV. There are 13 residues in the CDR3. CDR3 sequence reads: CASSPTPTNELFF. The CDR3 bases are TGTGCCAGCAGCCCTACGCCCACTAATGAGCTGTTCTTC.

The J gene is TRBJ2-2, the V gene TRBV18; D perhaps matches TRBD2 (5 bases). Germline CDR1 reads KGHSH; CDR2 reads LQKENI. This CDR3 is 16 amino acids long. V was pared by 3 bases and J by 2 bases, with 13 bases between. The CDR3 DNA is TGTGCCAGCTCACCGAATTTTGAGGGAAACACCGGGGAGCTGTTTTTT. It encodes CASSPNFEGNTGELFF.

This clonotype was counted a few times. The chain is built from TRBV7-3 and TRBJ2-3; perhaps TRBD1 as D (5 bases). Germline V gives CDR1 SGHTA, CDR2 FQGTGA. The CDR3 contains 16 residues. The V and J ends lost 5 bases and 0 bases respectively, with 15 bases between them. As DNA, the CDR3 is TGTGCCAGCAGCCAGGGCGGTTTTACTAGCACAGATACGCAGTATTTT. This codes for CASSQGGFTSTDTQYF.

This clonotype was found many times. The V and J genes are TRBV12-3 or TRBV12-4 and TRBJ1-1; tentatively, D is TRBD1 (5 bases). CDR3 length: 13 residues. The germline V and J ends were trimmed by 6 bases and 1 base, with 9 bases remaining between them. CDR3 amino acids: CASSQGANTEAFF. CDR3 nucleotide sequence: TGTGCCAGCAGCCAGGGAGCGAACACTGAAGCTTTCTTT.

This chain connects TRBV29-1 to TRBJ2-7; D is tentatively TRBD1 or TRBD2 (5 bases each). The V end lost 3 bases, the J end lost 0 bases, and 12 bases lay between the germline ends. From germline, CDR1 is SQVTM and CDR2 ANQGSEA. This CDR3 is built from 14 residues. CDR3 in DNA: TGCAGCGTTGAGGTGGCAGGGAGCTCCTACGAGCAGTACTTC. Translation: CSVEVAGSSYEQYF.

The chain recombines TRBV3-1 with TRBJ2-1; 11 bases agree with TRBD1. The CDR3 is 17 amino acids. Germline CDR1 reads LGHDT; CDR2 reads YNNKEL (reference sequence). V lost 5 bases and J lost 1; bases outside the gene matches: 7. In DNA, the CDR3 is TGTGCCAGCAGCACACTGGGGACAGGGGGGTCCTACAATGAGCAGTTCTTC. It encodes CASSTLGTGGSYNEQFF.

V gene TRBV5-5 combines with J gene TRBJ2-1; the D gene could be TRBD1 or TRBD2 (5 bases each). V lost 6 bases to trimming and J lost 4 bases, with 26 bases between them. The CDR3 sequence is 18 residues long. Germline V gives CDR1 SGHKS, CDR2 YYEKEE (reference sequence). DNA for the CDR3: TGTGCCAGCACACCCCGGGTGTTTGGGACCGGGGTTTACAATGAGCAGTTCTTC. Translating it yields CASTPRVFGTGVYNEQFF.

The chain joins TRBV7-9 to TRBJ2-1, with D perhaps TRBD2 (5 bases). V lost 1 base and J 6 bases, leaving 13 bases between the germline ends. CDR3 length: 15 amino acids. The V gene's germline CDR1 is SEHNR and CDR2 FQNEAQ (reference sequence). The CDR3 bases are TGTGCCAGCAGCTTAGTGGGAGCGTCGGGCAATGAGCAGTTCTTC. It codes for CASSLVGASGNEQFF.

This sequence joins TRBV19 and TRBJ2-1; 11 bases line up with TRBD2. V was clipped by 9 bases and J by 6 bases; unmatched bases: 22. CDR3 length: 19 amino acids. Per the germline V gene, CDR1 is LNHDA and CDR2 is SQIVND (reference sequence). The CDR3 spells CASSPFRIAGGPLGNEQFF. For the CDR3, the DNA is TGTGCCAGCTCCCCGTTCCGAATAGCGGGAGGGCCTTTGGGCAATGAGCAGTTCTTC.

This clonotype was recorded many times. CDR3 sequence (DNA): TGTGCCAGCAACCCCTCCTACTCTGGAAACACCATATATTTT. Translating gives CASNPSYSGNTIYF. V is TRBV7-9 and J is TRBJ1-3; the D is unclear. The germline CDR1 and CDR2 sequences are SEHNR and FQNEAQ (reference sequence). V lost 7 bases to trimming and J lost 0 bases, with 10 bases between them. This CDR3 is 14 amino acids long.

In this sample, this clonotype turned up a few times. In DNA, the CDR3 is TGTGCCAGCAGCTTATCTCGAGGAACTAACTCCTACAATGAGCAGTTCTTC. Amino acid sequence: CASSLSRGTNSYNEQFF. This chain uses TRBV7-9 with TRBJ2-1, with unresolved D. Trimming stripped 2 bases from V and 0 bases from J, with 14 bases between. Germline CDR1 is SEHNR and CDR2 is FQNEAQ (reference sequence). The CDR3 length is 17 residues.